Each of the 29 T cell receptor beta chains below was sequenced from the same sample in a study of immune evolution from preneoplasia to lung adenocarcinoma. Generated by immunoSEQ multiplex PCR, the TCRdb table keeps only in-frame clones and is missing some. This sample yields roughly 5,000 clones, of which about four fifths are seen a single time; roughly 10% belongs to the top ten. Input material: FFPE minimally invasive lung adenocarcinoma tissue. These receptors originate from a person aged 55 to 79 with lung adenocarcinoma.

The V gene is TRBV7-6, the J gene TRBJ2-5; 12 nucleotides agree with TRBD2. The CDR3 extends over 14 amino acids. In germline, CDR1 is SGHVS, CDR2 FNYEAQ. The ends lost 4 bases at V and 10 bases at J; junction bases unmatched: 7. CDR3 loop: CASSSGTSGYGQYF. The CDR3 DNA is TGTGCCAGCAGCTCAGGGACTAGCGGGTATGGCCAGTACTTC.

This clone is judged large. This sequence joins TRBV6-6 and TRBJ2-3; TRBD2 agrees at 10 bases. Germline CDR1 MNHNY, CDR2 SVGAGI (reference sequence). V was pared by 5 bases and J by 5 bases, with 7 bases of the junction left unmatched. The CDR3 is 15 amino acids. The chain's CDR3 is CASSRTSGRRDTQYF. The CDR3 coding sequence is TGTGCCAGCAGTCGGACTAGCGGAAGACGAGATACGCAGTATTTT.

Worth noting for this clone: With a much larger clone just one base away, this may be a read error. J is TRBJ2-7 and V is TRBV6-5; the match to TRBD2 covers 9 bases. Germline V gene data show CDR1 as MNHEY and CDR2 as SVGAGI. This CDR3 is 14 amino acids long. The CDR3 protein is CANSLAGASYEQYF. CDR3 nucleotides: TGTGCCAACAGTTTAGCGGGAGCATCCTACGAGCAGTACTTC.

The chain's CDR3 is CASTPLVGGGYGYTF. The CDR3 bases are TGTGCCAGTACCCCCCTGGTGGGGGGAGGCTATGGCTACACCTTC. The gene calls are TRBV19 and TRBJ1-2; a weak D match, TRBD1 (5 bases). Germline assignment: CDR1 LNHDA and CDR2 SQIVND (reference sequence). The ends were cut back, 7 bases at V and 4 bases at J, with 19 bases in the middle. This CDR3 contains 15 residues.

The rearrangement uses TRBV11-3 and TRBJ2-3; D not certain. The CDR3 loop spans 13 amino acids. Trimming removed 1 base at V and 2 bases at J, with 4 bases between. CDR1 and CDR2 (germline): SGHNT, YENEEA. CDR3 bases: TGTGCCAGCAGCTTAGGTGACACAGATACGCAGTATTTT. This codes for CASSLGDTDTQYF.

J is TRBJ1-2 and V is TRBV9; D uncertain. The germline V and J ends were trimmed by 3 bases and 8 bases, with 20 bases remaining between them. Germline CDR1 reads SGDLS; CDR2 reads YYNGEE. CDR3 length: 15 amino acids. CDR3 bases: TGTGCCAGCAGCGCCTCGGGTGGCGCGATCGGCGGCTACACCTTC. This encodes CASSASGGAIGGYTF.

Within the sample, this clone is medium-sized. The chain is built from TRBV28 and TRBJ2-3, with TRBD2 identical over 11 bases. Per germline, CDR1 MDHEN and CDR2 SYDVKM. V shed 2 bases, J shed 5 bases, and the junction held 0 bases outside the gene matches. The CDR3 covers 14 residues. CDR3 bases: TGTGCCAGCAGTTTACTAGCGGGAGGAGATACGCAGTATTTT. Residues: CASSLLAGGDTQYF.

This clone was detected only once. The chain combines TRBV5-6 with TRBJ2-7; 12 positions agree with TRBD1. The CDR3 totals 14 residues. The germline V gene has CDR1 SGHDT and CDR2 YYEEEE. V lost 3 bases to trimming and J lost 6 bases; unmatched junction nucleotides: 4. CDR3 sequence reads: CASSWDRGRGEQYF. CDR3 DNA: TGTGCCAGCAGCTGGGACAGGGGGCGCGGCGAGCAGTACTTC.

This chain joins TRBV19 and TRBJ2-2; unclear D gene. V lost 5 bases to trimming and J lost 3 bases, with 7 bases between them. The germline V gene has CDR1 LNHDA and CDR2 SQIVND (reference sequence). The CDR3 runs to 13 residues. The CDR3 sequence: CASSFAYTGELFF. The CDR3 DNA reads TGTGCCAGTAGTTTTGCATACACCGGGGAGCTGTTTTTT. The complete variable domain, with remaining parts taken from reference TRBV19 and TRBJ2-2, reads DGGITQSPKYLFRKEGQNVTLSCEQNLNHDAMYWYRQDPGQGLRLIYYSQIVNDFQKGDIAEGYSVSREKKESFPLTVTSAQKNPTAFYLCASSFAYTGELFFGEGSRLTVL.

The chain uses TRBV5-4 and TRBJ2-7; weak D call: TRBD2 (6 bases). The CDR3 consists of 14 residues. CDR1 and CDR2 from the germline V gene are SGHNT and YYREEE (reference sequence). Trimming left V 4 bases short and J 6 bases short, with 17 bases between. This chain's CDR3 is CASSRDSGASEQYF. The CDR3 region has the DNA TGTGCCAGCAGCCGGGACTCCGGAGCGAGCGAGCAGTACTTC.

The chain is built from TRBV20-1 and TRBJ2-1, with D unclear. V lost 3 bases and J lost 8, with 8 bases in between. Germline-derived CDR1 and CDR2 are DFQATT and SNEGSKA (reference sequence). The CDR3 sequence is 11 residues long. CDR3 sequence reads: CSASLGYEQFF. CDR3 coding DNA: TGCAGTGCTAGTTTGGGTTATGAGCAGTTCTTC.

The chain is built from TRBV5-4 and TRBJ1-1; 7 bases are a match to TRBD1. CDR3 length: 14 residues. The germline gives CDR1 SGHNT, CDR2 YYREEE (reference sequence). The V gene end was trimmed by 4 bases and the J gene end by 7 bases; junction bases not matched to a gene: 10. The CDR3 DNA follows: TGTGCCAGCAGCAAAACAGGGGTCCAGAATGAAGCTTTCTTT. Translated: CASSKTGVQNEAFF. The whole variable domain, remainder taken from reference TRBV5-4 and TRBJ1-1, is ETGVTQSPTHLIKTRGQQVTLRCSSQSGHNTVSWYQQALGQGPQFIFQYYREEENGRGNFPPRFSGLQFPNYSSELNVNALELDDSALYLCASSKTGVQNEAFFGQGTRLTVV.

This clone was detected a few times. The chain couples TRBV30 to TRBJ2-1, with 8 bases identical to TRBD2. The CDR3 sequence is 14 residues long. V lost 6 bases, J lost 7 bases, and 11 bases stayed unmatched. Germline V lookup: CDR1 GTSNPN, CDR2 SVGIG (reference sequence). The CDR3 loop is CACPAGGGGNEQFF. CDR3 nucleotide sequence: TGTGCCTGCCCCGCGGGAGGTGGGGGAAATGAGCAGTTCTTC.

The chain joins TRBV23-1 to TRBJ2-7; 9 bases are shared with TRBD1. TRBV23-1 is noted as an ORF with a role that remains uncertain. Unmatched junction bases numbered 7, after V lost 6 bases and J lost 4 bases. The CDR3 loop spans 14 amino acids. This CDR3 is CASSRQGVFYEQYF. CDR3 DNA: TGCGCCAGCAGCCGACAGGGGGTCTTTTACGAGCAGTACTTC.

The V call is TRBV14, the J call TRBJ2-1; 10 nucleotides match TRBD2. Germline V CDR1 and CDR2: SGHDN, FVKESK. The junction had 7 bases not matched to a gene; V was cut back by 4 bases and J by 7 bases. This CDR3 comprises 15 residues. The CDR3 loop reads CASSRVAGGGNEQFF. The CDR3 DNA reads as TGTGCCAGCAGCCGGGTAGCGGGAGGTGGTAATGAGCAGTTCTTC.

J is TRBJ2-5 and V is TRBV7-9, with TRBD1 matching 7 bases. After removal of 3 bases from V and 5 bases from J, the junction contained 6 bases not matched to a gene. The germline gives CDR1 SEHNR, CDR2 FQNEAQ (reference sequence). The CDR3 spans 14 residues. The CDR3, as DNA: TGTGCCAGCAGCTTCTCGACAGGGCCCGAGACCCAGTACTTC. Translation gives CASSFSTGPETQYF.

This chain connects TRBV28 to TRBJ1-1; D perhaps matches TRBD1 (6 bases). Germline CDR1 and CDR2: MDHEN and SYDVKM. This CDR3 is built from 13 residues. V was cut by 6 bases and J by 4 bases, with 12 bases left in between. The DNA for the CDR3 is TGTGCCAGCAGCTCCGGACAGACCACTGAAGCTTTCTTT. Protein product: CASSSGQTTEAFF.

The DNA for the CDR3 is TGTGCCAGCAGCTTAGCGAGCGGGCCAGATACGCAGTATTTT. It specifies CASSLASGPDTQYF. This chain joins TRBV11-3 and TRBJ2-3; tentative D call: TRBD2 (6 bases). Germline values: CDR1 SGHNT, CDR2 YENEEA. The CDR3 is 14 residues long. V lost 1 base and J 4 bases, leaving 9 bases between the germline ends.

CDR3 bases: TGTGCCAGCAGACTACCCGGGGTTGGCAATCAGCCCCAGCATTTT. This gives the protein CASRLPGVGNQPQHF. This chain connects TRBV28 to TRBJ1-5; D gene ambiguous. CDR1 and CDR2 from the germline V gene are MDHEN and SYDVKM. The CDR3 has 15 amino acids. V was clipped by 6 bases and J by 2 bases, with 14 bases between them.

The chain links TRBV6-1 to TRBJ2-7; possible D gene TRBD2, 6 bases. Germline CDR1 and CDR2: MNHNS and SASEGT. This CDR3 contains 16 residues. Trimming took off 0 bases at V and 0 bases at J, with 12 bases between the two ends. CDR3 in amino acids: CASSEAASASSYEQYF. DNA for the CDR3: TGTGCCAGCAGTGAAGCGGCTAGCGCCTCCTCCTACGAGCAGTACTTC.

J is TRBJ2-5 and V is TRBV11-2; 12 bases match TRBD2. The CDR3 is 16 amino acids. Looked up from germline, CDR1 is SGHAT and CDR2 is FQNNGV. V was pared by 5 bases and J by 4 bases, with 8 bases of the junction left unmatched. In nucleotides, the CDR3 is TGTGCCAGCAGCACACGGACTAGCGGGGTGGGAGAGACCCAGTACTTC. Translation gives CASSTRTSGVGETQYF.

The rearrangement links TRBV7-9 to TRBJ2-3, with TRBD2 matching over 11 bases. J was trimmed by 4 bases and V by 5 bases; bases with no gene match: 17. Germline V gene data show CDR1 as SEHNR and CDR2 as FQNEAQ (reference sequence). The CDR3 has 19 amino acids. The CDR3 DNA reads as TGTGCCAGCAGCCGTCCCGGGACTAGCGGTTTCCTAGTGGCAGATACGCAGTATTTT. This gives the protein CASSRPGTSGFLVADTQYF.

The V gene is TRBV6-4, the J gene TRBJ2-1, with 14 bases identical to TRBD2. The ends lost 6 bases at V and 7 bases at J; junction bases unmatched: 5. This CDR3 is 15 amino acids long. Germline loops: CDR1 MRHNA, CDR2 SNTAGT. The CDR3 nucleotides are TGTGCCAGCAGCGCCGGGACTAGCGGGAGAAATGAGCAGTTCTTC. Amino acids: CASSAGTSGRNEQFF.

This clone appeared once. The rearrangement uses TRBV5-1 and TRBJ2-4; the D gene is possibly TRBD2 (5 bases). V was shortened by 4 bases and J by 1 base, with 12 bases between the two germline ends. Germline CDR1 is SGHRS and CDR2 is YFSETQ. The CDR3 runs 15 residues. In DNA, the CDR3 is TGCGCCAGCAGCCCCGGAGGTGGCGCCAAAAACATTCAGTACTTC. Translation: CASSPGGGAKNIQYF.

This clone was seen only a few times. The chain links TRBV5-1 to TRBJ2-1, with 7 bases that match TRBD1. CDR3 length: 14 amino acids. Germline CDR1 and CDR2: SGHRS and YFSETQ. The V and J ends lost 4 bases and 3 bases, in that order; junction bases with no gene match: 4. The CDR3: CASSPGQLYNEQFF. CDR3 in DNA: TGCGCCAGCAGCCCGGGACAGCTCTACAATGAGCAGTTCTTC.

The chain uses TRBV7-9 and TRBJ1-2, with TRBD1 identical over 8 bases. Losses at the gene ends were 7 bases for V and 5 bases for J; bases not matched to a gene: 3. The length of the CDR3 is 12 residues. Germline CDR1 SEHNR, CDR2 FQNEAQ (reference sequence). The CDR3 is CASNGQGYGYTF. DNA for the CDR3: TGTGCCAGCAATGGACAGGGTTATGGCTACACCTTC.

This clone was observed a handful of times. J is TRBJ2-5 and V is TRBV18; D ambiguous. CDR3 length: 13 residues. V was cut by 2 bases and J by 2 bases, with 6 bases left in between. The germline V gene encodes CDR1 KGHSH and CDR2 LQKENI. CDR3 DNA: TGTGCCAGCTCACCAGTTAAACAAGAGACCCAGTACTTC. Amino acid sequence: CASSPVKQETQYF.

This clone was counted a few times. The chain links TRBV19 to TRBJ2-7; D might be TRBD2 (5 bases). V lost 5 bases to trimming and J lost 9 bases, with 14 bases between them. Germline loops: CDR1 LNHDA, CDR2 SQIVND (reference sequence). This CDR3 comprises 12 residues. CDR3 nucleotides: TGTGCCAGTAGTCCCGGCGCGGGCTGGCAGTACTTC. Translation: CASSPGAGWQYF.

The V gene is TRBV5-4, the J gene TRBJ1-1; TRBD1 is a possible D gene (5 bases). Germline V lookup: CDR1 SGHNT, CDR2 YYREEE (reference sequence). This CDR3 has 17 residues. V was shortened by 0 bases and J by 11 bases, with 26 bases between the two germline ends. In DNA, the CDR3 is TGTGCCAGCAGCTTGGGCACCAGTCGTTCGGGGGGTCTAAGTGCTTTCTTT. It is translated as CASSLGTSRSGGLSAFF. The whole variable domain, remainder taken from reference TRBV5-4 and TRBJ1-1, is ETGVTQSPTHLIKTRGQQVTLRCSSQSGHNTVSWYQQALGQGPQFIFQYYREEENGRGNFPPRFSGLQFPNYSSELNVNALELDDSALYLCASSLGTSRSGGLSAFFGQGTRLTVV.